This TCR beta chain was identified in a study of CXCR3-negative and CXCR3-positive naive CD8 T cells. Study-level findings and limits: Compared with CXCR3-negative naive cells, CXCR3-positive naive cells showed more hydrophobic TRB CDR3s.

This clonotype is identified as medium-sized (0.01 to 0.1%) from frequency. Its antigen is still unknown. Libraries of TRB cDNA were made by 5' RACE and carried UMIs. TCRdb re-called the 5' RACE reads, yielding one record per CDR3 amino acid sequence without DNA. The listing contains approximately 3,100 distinct CDR3 sequences. From germline, CDR1 is SQVTM and CDR2 ANQGSEA. The CDR3 consists of 12 residues. Source material: naive CXCR3+ CD8+ T cells from blood. The subset: CD45RO-CCR7+CD27+CD95- naive CD8+ T cells expressing CXCR3 (TNR3+). This chain joins TRBV29-1 and TRBJ1-1; TCRdb names TRBD1, which stays unverified in the absence of DNA. The TCR was taken from a human donor in good health. Some clones in this sample may be carry-over from other donors' samples. The CDR3 spells CSGEQGSTEAFF.